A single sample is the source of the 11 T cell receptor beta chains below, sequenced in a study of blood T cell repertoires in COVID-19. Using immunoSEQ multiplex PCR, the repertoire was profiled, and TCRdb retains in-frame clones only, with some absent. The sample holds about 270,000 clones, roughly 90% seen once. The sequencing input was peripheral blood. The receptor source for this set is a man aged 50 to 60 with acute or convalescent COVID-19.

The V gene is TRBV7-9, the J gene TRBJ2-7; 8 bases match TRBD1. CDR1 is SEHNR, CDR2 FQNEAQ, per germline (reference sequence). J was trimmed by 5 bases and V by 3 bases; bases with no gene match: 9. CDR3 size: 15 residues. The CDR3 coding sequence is TGTGCCAGCAGCTTTTCCTCGACAGGGGCCCACGAGCAGTACTTC. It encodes CASSFSSTGAHEQYF.

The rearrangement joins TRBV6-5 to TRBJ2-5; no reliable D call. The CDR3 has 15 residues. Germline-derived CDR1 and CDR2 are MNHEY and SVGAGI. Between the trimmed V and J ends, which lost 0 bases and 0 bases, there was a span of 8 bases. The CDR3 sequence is CASSYSLADQETQYF. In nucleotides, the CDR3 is TGTGCCAGCAGTTACTCGCTTGCGGACCAAGAGACCCAGTACTTC.

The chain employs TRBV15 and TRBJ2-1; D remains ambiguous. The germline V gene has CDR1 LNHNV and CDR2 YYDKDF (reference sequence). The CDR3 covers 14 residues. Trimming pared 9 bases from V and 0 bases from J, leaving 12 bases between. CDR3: CATAPASSYNEQFF. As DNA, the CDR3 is TGTGCCACTGCCCCAGCGAGCTCCTACAATGAGCAGTTCTTC.

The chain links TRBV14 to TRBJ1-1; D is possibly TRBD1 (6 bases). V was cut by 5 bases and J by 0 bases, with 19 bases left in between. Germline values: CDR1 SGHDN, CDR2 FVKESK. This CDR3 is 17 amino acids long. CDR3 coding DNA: TGTGCCAGCAGCTCAGGGGTCGCCATTACCCTGAACACTGAAGCTTTCTTT. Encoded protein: CASSSGVAITLNTEAFF.

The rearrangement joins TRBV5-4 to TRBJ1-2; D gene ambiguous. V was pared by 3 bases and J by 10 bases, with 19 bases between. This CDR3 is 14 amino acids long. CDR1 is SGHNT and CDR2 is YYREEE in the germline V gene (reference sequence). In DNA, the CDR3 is TGTGCCAGCAGCTCGCAGGTCCTACAATACGACTACACCTTC. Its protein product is CASSSQVLQYDYTF.

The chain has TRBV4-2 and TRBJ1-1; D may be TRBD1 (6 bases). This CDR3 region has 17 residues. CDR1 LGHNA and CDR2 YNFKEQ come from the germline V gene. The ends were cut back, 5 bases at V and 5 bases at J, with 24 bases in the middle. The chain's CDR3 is CASSSSHPSGGRTEAFF. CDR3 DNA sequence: TGTGCCAGCAGCTCCTCACACCCTTCGGGGGGCAGGACTGAAGCTTTCTTT.

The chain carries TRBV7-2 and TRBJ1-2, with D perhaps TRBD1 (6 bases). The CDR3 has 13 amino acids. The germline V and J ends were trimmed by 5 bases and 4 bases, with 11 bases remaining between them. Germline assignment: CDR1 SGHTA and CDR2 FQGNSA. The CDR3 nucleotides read TGTGCCAGCAGCGCCGACAGGATCTATGGCTACACCTTC. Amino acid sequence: CASSADRIYGYTF.

The chain's CDR3 is CASTYGGANTEAFF. CDR3 nucleotides: TGTGCCAGCACCTACGGGGGGGCAAACACTGAAGCTTTCTTT. The chain uses TRBV6-5 and TRBJ1-1; D is possibly TRBD1 (6 bases). There are 14 residues in the CDR3. Germline-derived CDR1 and CDR2 are MNHEY and SVGAGI. V lost 7 bases and J 2 bases, leaving 14 bases between the germline ends.

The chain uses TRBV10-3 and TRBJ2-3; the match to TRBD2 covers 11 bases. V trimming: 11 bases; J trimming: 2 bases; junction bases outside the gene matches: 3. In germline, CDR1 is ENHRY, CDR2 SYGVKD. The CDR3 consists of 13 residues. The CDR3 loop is CAASGGTTDTQYF. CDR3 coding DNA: TGTGCCGCTAGCGGGGGGACCACAGATACGCAGTATTTT.

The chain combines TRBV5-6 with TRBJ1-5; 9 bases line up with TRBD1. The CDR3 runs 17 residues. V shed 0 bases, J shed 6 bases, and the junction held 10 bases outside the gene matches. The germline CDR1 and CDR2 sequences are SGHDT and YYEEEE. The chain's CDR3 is CASSLASGTGYRQPQHF. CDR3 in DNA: TGTGCCAGCAGCTTGGCGTCCGGGACAGGGTACCGTCAGCCCCAGCATTTT.

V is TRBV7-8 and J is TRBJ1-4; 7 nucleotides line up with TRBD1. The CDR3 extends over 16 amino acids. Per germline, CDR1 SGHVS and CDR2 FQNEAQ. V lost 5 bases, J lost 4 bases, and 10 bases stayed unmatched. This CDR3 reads CASSPLKGDSNEKLFF. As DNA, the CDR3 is TGTGCCAGCAGCCCACTGAAGGGGGACAGTAATGAAAAACTGTTTTTT. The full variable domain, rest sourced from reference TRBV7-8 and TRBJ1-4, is GAGVSQSPRYKVAKRGQDVALRCDPISGHVSLFWYQQALGQGPEFLTYFQNEAQLDKSGLPSDRFFAERPEGSVSTLKIQRTQQEDSAVYLCASSPLKGDSNEKLFFGSGTQLSVL.